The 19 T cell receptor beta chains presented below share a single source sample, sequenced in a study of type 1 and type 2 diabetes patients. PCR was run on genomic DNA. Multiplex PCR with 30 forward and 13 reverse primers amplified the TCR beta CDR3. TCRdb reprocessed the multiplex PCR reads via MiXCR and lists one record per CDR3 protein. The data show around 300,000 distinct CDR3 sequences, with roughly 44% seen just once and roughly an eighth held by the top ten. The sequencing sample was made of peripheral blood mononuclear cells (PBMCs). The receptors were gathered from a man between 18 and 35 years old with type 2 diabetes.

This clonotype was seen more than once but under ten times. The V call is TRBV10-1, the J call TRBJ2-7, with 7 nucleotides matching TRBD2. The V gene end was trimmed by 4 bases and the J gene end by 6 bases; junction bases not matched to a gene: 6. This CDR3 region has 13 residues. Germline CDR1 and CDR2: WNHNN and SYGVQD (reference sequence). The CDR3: CASSVREAGEQYF. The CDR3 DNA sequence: TGCGCCAGCAGTGTACGGGAGGCCGGCGAGCAGTACTTC.

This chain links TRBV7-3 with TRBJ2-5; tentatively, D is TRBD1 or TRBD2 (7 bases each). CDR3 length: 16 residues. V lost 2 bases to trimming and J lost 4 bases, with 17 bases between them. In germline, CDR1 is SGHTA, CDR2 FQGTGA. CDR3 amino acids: CASSLSGGGGSETQYF. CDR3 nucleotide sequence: TGTGCCAGCAGCTTATCGGGGGGAGGGGGCTCAGAGACCCAGTACTTC.

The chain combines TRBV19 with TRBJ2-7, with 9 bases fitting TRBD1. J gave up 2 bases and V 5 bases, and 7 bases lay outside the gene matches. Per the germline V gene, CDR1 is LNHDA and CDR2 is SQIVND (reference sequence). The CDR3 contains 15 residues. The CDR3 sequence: CASSSRQGGPYEQYF. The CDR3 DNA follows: TGTGCCAGTAGTTCCAGACAGGGGGGTCCCTACGAGCAGTACTTC. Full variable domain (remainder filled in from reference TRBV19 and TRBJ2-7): DGGITQSPKYLFRKEGQNVTLSCEQNLNHDAMYWYRQDPGQGLRLIYYSQIVNDFQKGDIAEGYSVSREKKESFPLTVTSAQKNPTAFYLCASSSRQGGPYEQYFGPGTRLTVT.

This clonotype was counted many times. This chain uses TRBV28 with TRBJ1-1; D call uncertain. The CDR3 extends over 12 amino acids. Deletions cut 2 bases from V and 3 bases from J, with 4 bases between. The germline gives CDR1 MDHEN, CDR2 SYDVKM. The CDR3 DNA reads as TGTGCCAGCAGTTTAGGCTACACTGAAGCTTTCTTT. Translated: CASSLGYTEAFF.

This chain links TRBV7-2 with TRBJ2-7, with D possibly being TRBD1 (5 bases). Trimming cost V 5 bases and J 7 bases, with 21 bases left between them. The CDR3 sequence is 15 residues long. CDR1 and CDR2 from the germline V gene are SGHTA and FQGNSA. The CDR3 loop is CASSNTQGAYNEQYF. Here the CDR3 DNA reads TGTGCCAGCAGCAACACTCAGGGTGCCTACAATGAGCAGTACTTC.

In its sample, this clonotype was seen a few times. In DNA form, the CDR3 reads TGTGCCAGCAGTTACCGGGACAGGGCTGAGTCTGAATGGGAGACCCAGTACTTC. This sequence encodes CASSYRDRAESEWETQYF. The genes are TRBV6-6 and TRBJ2-5; TRBD1 matches 9 bases. The germline V gene has CDR1 MNHNY and CDR2 SVGAGI (reference sequence). CDR3 length equals 18 residues. Germline trimming cut 2 bases from V and 5 bases from J; bases unmatched to any gene: 15.

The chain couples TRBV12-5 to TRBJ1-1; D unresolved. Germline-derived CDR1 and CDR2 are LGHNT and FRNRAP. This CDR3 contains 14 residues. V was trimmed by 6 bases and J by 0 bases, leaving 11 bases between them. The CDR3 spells CASGVGDMNTEAFF. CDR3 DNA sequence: TGTGCTAGTGGGGTCGGAGACATGAACACTGAAGCTTTCTTT.

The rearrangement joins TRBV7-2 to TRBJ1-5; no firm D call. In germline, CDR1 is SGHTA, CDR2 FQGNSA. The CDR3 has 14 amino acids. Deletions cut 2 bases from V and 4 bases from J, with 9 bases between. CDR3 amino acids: CASSLKGGNQPQHF. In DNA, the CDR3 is TGTGCCAGCAGCTTAAAGGGCGGGAATCAGCCCCAGCATTTT. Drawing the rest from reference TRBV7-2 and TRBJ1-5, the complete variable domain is GAGVSQSPSNKVTEKGKDVELRCDPISGHTALYWYRQSLGQGLEFLIYFQGNSAPDKSGLPSDRFSAERTGGSVSTLTIQRTQQEDSAVYLCASSLKGGNQPQHFGDGTRLSIL.

The CDR3 protein is CSASLSGLGTYEQYF. The CDR3 region has the DNA TGCAGTGCTAGTTTGTCGGGACTAGGCACCTACGAGCAGTACTTC. This chain uses TRBV20-1 with TRBJ2-7, with TRBD2 identical over 8 bases. CDR1 is DFQATT and CDR2 is SNEGSKA in the germline V gene (reference sequence). After removal of 3 bases from V and 2 bases from J, the junction contained 9 bases not matched to a gene. CDR3 length: 15 residues.

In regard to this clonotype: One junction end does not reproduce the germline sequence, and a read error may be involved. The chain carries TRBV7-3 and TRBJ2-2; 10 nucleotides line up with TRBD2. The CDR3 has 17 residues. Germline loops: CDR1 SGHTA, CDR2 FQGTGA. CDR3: CASSRETSGANTGELFF. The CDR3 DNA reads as TGCGCCAGCAGCCGGGAAACTAGCGGGGCGAACACCGGGGAGCTGTTTTTT.

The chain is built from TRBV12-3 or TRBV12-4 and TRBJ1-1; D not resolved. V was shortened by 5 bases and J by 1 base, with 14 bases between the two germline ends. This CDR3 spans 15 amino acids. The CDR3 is CASSLWIQGNTEAFF. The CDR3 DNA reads TGTGCCAGCAGTCTCTGGATCCAAGGGAACACTGAAGCTTTCTTT.

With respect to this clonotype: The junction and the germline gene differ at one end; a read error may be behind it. The CDR3 here is CAGSPDRAPQYF. In nucleotides, the CDR3 is TGTGCCGGCAGCCCGGACAGGGCTCCGCAGTATTTT. This chain links TRBV6-2 or TRBV6-3 with TRBJ2-3, with 8 bases aligning to TRBD1. There are 12 residues in the CDR3. The germline gives CDR1 MNHEY, CDR2 SVGEGT.

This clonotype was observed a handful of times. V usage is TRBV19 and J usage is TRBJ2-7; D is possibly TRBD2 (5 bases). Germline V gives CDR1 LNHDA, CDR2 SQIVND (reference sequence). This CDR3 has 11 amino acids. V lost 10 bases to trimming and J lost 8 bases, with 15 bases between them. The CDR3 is CATSTERQQYF. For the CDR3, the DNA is TGTGCCACCTCTACGGAGCGGCAGCAGTACTTC.

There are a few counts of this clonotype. CDR3 DNA: TGTGCCACCATGGCTAGTCAGCCCCAGCATTTT. It is translated as CATMASQPQHF. The chain carries TRBV24-1 and TRBJ1-5; D is uncertain. Germline CDR1 and CDR2: KGHDR and SFDVKD. Deletions cut 8 bases from V and 6 bases from J, with 7 bases between. The CDR3 has 11 residues.

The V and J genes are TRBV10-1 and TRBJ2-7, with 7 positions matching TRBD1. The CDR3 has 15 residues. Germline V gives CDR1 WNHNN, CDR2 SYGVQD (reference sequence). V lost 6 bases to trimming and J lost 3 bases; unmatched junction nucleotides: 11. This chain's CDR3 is CASSQDRDSIYEQYF. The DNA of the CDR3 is TGCGCCAGCAGCCAAGATCGGGACAGTATCTACGAGCAGTACTTC.

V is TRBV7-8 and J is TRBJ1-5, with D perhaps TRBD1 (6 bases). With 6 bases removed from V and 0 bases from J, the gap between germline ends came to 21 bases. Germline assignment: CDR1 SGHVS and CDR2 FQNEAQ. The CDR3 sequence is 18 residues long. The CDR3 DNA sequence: TGTGCCAGCAGTTTAACCCGCTGGACAGAAGATAGCAATCAGCCCCAGCATTTT. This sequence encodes CASSLTRWTEDSNQPQHF.

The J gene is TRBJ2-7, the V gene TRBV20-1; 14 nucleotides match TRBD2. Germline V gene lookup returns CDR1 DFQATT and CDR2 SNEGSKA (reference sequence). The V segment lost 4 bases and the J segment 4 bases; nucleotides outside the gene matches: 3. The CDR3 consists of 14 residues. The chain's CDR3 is CSAKGLAGEYEQYF. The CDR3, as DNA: TGCAGTGCTAAGGGACTAGCGGGAGAGTACGAGCAGTACTTC.

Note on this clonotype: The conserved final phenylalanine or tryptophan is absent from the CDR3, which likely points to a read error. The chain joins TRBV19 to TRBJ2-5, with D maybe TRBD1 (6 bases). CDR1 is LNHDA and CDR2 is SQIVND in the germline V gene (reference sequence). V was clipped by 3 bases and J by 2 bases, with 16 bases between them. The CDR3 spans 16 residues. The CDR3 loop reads CASSIDLVTGQETQYY. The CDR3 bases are TGTGCCAGTAGTATTGATTTGGTCACAGGGCAAGAGACCCAGTACTAC.

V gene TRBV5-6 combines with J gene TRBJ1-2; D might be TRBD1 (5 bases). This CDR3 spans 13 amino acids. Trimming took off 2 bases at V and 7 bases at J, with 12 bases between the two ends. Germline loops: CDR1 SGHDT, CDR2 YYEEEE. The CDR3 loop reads CASSFPGTGGYTF. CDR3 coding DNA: TGTGCCAGCAGCTTCCCTGGAACAGGTGGCTACACCTTC.